These 21 T cell receptor beta chains were all obtained from the same sample, sequenced in a study of blood T cells in healthy people across ages. It was with a sample-barcoded 5' primer and a J-beta primer mix that a second PCR of about 7 to 12 cycles was run. TCRdb ran MiXCR on the 5' RACE reads and lists one entry per CDR3 protein. This sample has around 1,800,000 distinct CDR3 sequences, with about 39% found just once. The sequenced sample consisted of blood. These receptors were taken from a human donor in good health.

This clonotype was observed a handful of times. This chain connects TRBV6-5 to TRBJ2-7, with TRBD2 identical over 10 bases. J lost 3 bases, V lost 0 bases, and 8 bases had no gene match. The CDR3 is 17 amino acids. CDR1 and CDR2 (germline): MNHEY, SVGAGI. CDR3 DNA sequence: TGTGCCAGCAGTTACTCGGCTGGACTAGCGGAGATCTACGAGCAGTACTTC. Translation: CASSYSAGLAEIYEQYF.

The chain employs TRBV20-1 and TRBJ2-7; no definite D call. Trimming left V 3 bases short and J 6 bases short, with 12 bases between. The CDR3 sequence is 12 residues long. Germline V gene lookup returns CDR1 DFQATT and CDR2 SNEGSKA (reference sequence). The CDR3 is CSASDDMSEQYF. The CDR3 nucleotides read TGCAGTGCTAGCGACGACATGTCCGAGCAGTACTTC.

This clonotype has just a few counts. The J gene is TRBJ1-4, the V gene TRBV29-1, with D perhaps TRBD1 (5 bases). The ends were cut back, 1 base at V and 6 bases at J, with 9 bases in the middle. The CDR3 totals 13 residues. The germline V gene has CDR1 SQVTM and CDR2 ANQGSEA. Here the CDR3 reads CSVEVGGDEKLFF. The DNA for the CDR3 is TGCAGCGTTGAAGTCGGGGGTGATGAAAAACTGTTTTTT.

The rearrangement uses TRBV5-1 and TRBJ2-4; 7 bases fit TRBD1. Germline V gives CDR1 SGHRS, CDR2 YFSETQ. The CDR3 is made up of 14 amino acids. The V segment lost 5 bases and the J segment 4 bases; nucleotides outside the gene matches: 6. CDR3 bases: TGCGCCAGCAGAGATTTGACAGGGAAAAACATTCAGTACTTC. This encodes CASRDLTGKNIQYF.

The table lists this clonotype with a few counts. The chain joins TRBV7-8 to TRBJ2-3, with D perhaps matching TRBD2 (5 bases). This CDR3 is 16 amino acids long. V lost 5 bases, J lost 7 bases, and 22 bases lay in between. Germline CDR1 is SGHVS and CDR2 is FQNEAQ. The CDR3 DNA sequence: TGTGCCAGCAGCCCCTACACTGGTATGGAGGCGAATACGCAGTATTTT. Protein: CASSPYTGMEANTQYF.

This clonotype was observed many times. The chain couples TRBV18 to TRBJ2-5; no firm D call. Trimming removed 3 bases at V and 3 bases at J, with 11 bases between. This CDR3 region has 14 residues. Germline V gives CDR1 KGHSH, CDR2 LQKENI. The CDR3 DNA reads TGTGCCAGCTCACCCCGGGCAGCTAAAGAGACCCAGTACTTC. Protein sequence: CASSPRAAKETQYF. The complete variable domain, with remaining parts taken from reference TRBV18 and TRBJ2-5, reads NAGVMQNPRHLVRRRGQEARLRCSPMKGHSHVYWYRQLPEEGLKFMVYLQKENIIDESGMPKERFSAEFPKEGPSILRIQQVVRGDSAAYFCASSPRAAKETQYFGPGTRLLVL.

This chain uses TRBV19 with TRBJ2-2, with D unclear. Germline V lookup: CDR1 LNHDA, CDR2 SQIVND (reference sequence). The length of the CDR3 is 13 residues. Trimming removed 4 bases at V and 4 bases at J, with 7 bases between. The CDR3 loop reads CASSNAGTGELFF. CDR3 nucleotides: TGTGCCAGTAGTAATGCTGGCACCGGGGAGCTGTTTTTT. Full variable domain (remainder filled in from reference TRBV19 and TRBJ2-2): DGGITQSPKYLFRKEGQNVTLSCEQNLNHDAMYWYRQDPGQGLRLIYYSQIVNDFQKGDIAEGYSVSREKKESFPLTVTSAQKNPTAFYLCASSNAGTGELFFGEGSRLTVL.

The V and J genes are TRBV7-2 and TRBJ1-5; D is ambiguous. Germline assignment: CDR1 SGHTA and CDR2 FQGNSA. The CDR3 consists of 14 residues. The ends were cut back, 4 bases at V and 7 bases at J, with 14 bases in the middle. The CDR3 sequence is CASSYAGDRQPQHF. The CDR3 nucleotides read TGTGCCAGCAGCTACGCGGGAGATCGACAGCCCCAGCATTTT.

This rearrangement joins TRBV29-1 to TRBJ2-1; 9 bases align to TRBD2. Trimming at V came to 8 bases and at J to 8 bases, leaving 13 bases not matched to a gene. CDR1 SQVTM and CDR2 ANQGSEA come from the germline V gene. The CDR3 loop spans 14 amino acids. The CDR3 nucleotides read TGCAGCATGATTCCGGGACTAGCTGTCGATGAGCAGTTCTTC. Amino acids: CSMIPGLAVDEQFF.

The rearrangement joins TRBV20-1 to TRBJ2-3, with 9 bases lining up with TRBD2. Looked up from germline, CDR1 is DFQATT and CDR2 is SNEGSKA (reference sequence). The length of the CDR3 is 14 residues. With 7 bases clipped from V and 5 bases from J, the junction kept 10 bases outside the gene matches. CDR3 bases: TGCAGTGTGGCGGGGGGGCGTGGTGTAGATACGCAGTATTTT. It specifies CSVAGGRGVDTQYF.

The V gene is TRBV13, the J gene TRBJ2-7, with D possibly being TRBD2 (7 bases). CDR1 is PRHDT, CDR2 FYEKMQ, per germline (reference sequence). V lost 2 bases to trimming and J lost 8 bases, with 16 bases between them. CDR3 length: 14 residues. The CDR3 DNA reads as TGTGCCAGCAGCTTAAGGTGGTGGGGGGGCCAGCAGTACTTC. Protein sequence: CASSLRWWGGQQYF.

V gene TRBV6-2 or TRBV6-3 combines with J gene TRBJ2-5; D call uncertain. Per germline, CDR1 MNHEY and CDR2 SVGEGT. V lost 6 bases, J lost 2 bases, and 19 bases lay in between. The CDR3 loop spans 16 amino acids. CDR3 region: CASSYGRVKFQETQYF. The CDR3 DNA reads TGTGCCAGCAGCTACGGGCGCGTGAAATTTCAAGAGACCCAGTACTTC.

This chain links TRBV25-1 with TRBJ2-3; 8 positions agree with TRBD2. The J segment lost 4 bases and the V segment lost 8 bases, leaving 11 bases of the junction unmatched. CDR1 MGHDK and CDR2 SYGVNS come from the germline V gene. There are 15 residues in the CDR3. The CDR3 DNA follows: TGTGCCAGCCGCGGGGGGCCAGACCTACCAGATACGCAGTATTTT. Translation: CASRGGPDLPDTQYF.

This clonotype has more than one count but fewer than ten. This chain joins TRBV4-2 and TRBJ1-1, with D uncertain. Germline V gives CDR1 LGHNA, CDR2 YNFKEQ. The CDR3 covers 14 residues. V lost 0 bases and J lost 2, with 7 bases in between. Here the CDR3 reads CASSQEGPNTEAFF. In nucleotides, the CDR3 is TGTGCCAGCAGCCAAGAAGGCCCAAACACTGAAGCTTTCTTT.

The chain has TRBV4-2 and TRBJ2-3, with D perhaps TRBD2 (5 bases). Trimming left V 4 bases short and J 4 bases short, with 24 bases between. Per the germline V gene, CDR1 is LGHNA and CDR2 is YNFKEQ. The CDR3 is made up of 18 amino acids. CDR3 in amino acids: CASSPRFILASNPDTQYF. The CDR3 coding sequence is TGTGCCAGCAGCCCGAGATTTATTCTAGCATCGAACCCAGATACGCAGTATTTT.

This chain uses TRBV6-2 or TRBV6-3 with TRBJ1-5, with a weak D call TRBD1 (5 bases). Trimming left V 6 bases short and J 4 bases short, with 13 bases between. From germline, CDR1 is MNHEY and CDR2 SVGEGT. The CDR3 totals 14 residues. CDR3 sequence: CASSNPQGNQPQHF. DNA of the CDR3: TGTGCCAGCAGCAATCCTCAGGGTAATCAGCCCCAGCATTTT.

This clonotype was counted a few times. V and J are TRBV20-1 and TRBJ2-4; D is tentatively TRBD1 or TRBD2 (5 bases each). CDR1 and CDR2 from the germline V gene are DFQATT and SNEGSKA (reference sequence). The CDR3 loop spans 15 amino acids. Between the trimmed V and J ends, which lost 5 bases and 0 bases, there was a span of 14 bases. The CDR3 loop reads CSAGGLSAAKNIQYF. The CDR3 coding sequence is TGCAGTGCTGGGGGTTTGTCAGCAGCCAAAAACATTCAGTACTTC.

This clonotype was counted ten times or more. The chain couples TRBV5-6 to TRBJ1-2; D perhaps matches TRBD1 (5 bases). CDR1 is SGHDT, CDR2 YYEEEE, per germline. The CDR3 spans 16 residues. Trimming took off 4 bases at V and 0 bases at J, with 16 bases between the two ends. The CDR3 bases are TGTGCCAGCAGCCCGTGGGGGACTTCTTCTAACTATGGCTACACCTTC. Its translation: CASSPWGTSSNYGYTF.

This clonotype has a count of ten or more. V and J are TRBV29-1 and TRBJ2-7, with D possibly being TRBD1 (5 bases). Per the germline V gene, CDR1 is SQVTM and CDR2 is ANQGSEA. CDR3 length: 13 residues. With 6 bases removed from V and 0 bases from J, the gap between germline ends came to 12 bases. This CDR3 is CSVIRGPSYEQYF. The CDR3 coding sequence is TGCAGCGTGATAAGGGGTCCCTCCTACGAGCAGTACTTC.

This clonotype was picked up a small number of times. This chain connects TRBV20-1 to TRBJ2-3; 10 nucleotides line up with TRBD2. The CDR3 consists of 16 residues. The trim removed 3 bases at V and 2 bases at J, leaving 8 bases unmatched. Germline V gives CDR1 DFQATT, CDR2 SNEGSKA (reference sequence). The CDR3 is CSASIASGGFTDTQYF. For the CDR3, the DNA is TGCAGTGCTAGTATCGCTAGCGGGGGCTTCACAGATACGCAGTATTTT.

This clonotype was seen a few times. The chain employs TRBV12-3 or TRBV12-4 and TRBJ1-6; D call uncertain. V was pared by 6 bases and J by 7 bases, with 13 bases between. The CDR3 has 14 amino acids. For the CDR3, the DNA is TGTGCCAGCAGCCTCGTAGCTTCGAATTCACCCCTCCACTTT. Translating gives CASSLVASNSPLHF.